The 32 T cell receptor beta chains in this list originate from one sample, sequenced in a study of T cells in Graves' hyperthyroidism and ophthalmopathy. TCR beta CDR3 regions were amplified from RNA. RT-PCR in the first round (using the HTBI primer set) targeted the TCR CDR3. MiXCR, run by TCRdb on the multiplex PCR reads, gives a single entry per CDR3 protein. The table includes under 300,000 distinct CDR3 sequences, roughly 15% detected once. Sample: blood. Receptors were obtained from a woman aged 50 to 60 with Graves' hyperthyroidism that later progressed to Graves' ophthalmopathy.

This clonotype was seen at least ten times. The rearrangement uses TRBV30 and TRBJ2-4; D is unresolved. The CDR3 is made up of 14 amino acids. Germline V gives CDR1 GTSNPN, CDR2 SVGIG (reference sequence). V gave up 1 base and J gave up 0 bases, with 7 bases separating them. The CDR3 DNA follows: TGTGCCTGGAGTGCCGGAATAGCCAAAAACATTCAGTACTTC. This gives the protein CAWSAGIAKNIQYF.

The chain employs TRBV5-1 and TRBJ1-2, with 7 nucleotides matching TRBD1. Trimming took 0 bases from V and 8 from J; bases not matched to a gene: 13. Germline values: CDR1 SGHRS, CDR2 YFSETQ. The CDR3 has 16 residues. Written as DNA, the CDR3 is TGCGCCAGCAGCTTGGAGGTCTTGGGGACAGTAGGAGGCTACACCTTC. This translates into CASSLEVLGTVGGYTF.

This sequence joins TRBV20-1 and TRBJ2-7; 11 bases fit TRBD2. The CDR3 is made up of 15 amino acids. From germline, CDR1 is DFQATT and CDR2 SNEGSKA (reference sequence). J was trimmed by 4 bases and V by 6 bases; bases with no gene match: 11. The CDR3 region has the DNA TGCAGTGCCCCCCCCGCTAGCGGGAGGTCTTACGAGCAGTACTTC. It codes for CSAPPASGRSYEQYF.

This clonotype was counted many times. The genes are TRBV5-1 and TRBJ1-4; D possibly corresponds to TRBD1 (5 bases). Germline assignment: CDR1 SGHRS and CDR2 YFSETQ. The CDR3 extends over 14 amino acids. The V end lost 1 base, the J end lost 8 bases, and 12 bases lay between the germline ends. The CDR3 DNA sequence: TGCGCCAGCAGCTTGAGCGGTACAGGAGAAAAACTGTTTTTT. Translation gives CASSLSGTGEKLFF.

The chain joins TRBV4-1 to TRBJ2-1; 10 bases are shared with TRBD2. Trimming cost V 0 bases and J 3 bases; bases outside gene matches: 8. CDR1 and CDR2 (germline): MGHRA, YSYEKL. The CDR3 sequence is 18 residues long. CDR3 nucleotides: TGCGCCAGCAGCCAAGAGACACTAGCGGGAAGGGGCTACAATGAGCAGTTCTTC. Translating gives CASSQETLAGRGYNEQFF.

This clonotype was seen a handful of times. The rearrangement joins TRBV5-6 to TRBJ1-1; possible D gene TRBD1, 6 bases. Germline values: CDR1 SGHDT, CDR2 YYEEEE. V shed 5 bases and J shed 4 bases, with 18 bases lying between them. This CDR3 is 15 amino acids long. CDR3 sequence reads: CASSIARTVFTEAFF. The CDR3, as DNA: TGTGCCAGCAGTATAGCCAGGACAGTTTTCACTGAAGCTTTCTTT.

At least ten counts were recorded for this clonotype. The chain employs TRBV7-2 and TRBJ2-1; no firm D call. The CDR3 totals 11 residues. Germline V gene sequence: CDR1 SGHTA, CDR2 FQGNSA. Between the trimmed V and J ends, which lost 5 bases and 7 bases, there was a span of 6 bases. The CDR3 loop is CASSPWNEQFF. The CDR3 DNA is TGTGCCAGCAGCCCTTGGAATGAGCAGTTCTTC.

The rearrangement uses TRBV24-1 and TRBJ1-3, with D possibly matching TRBD1 (5 bases). The CDR3 is 12 residues long. V was clipped by 3 bases and J by 9 bases, with 8 bases between them. Germline CDR1 is KGHDR and CDR2 is SFDVKD. The CDR3 sequence: CATSDPGTTIYF. The CDR3 DNA is TGTGCCACCAGTGATCCGGGGACCACCATATATTTT.

Comments on this clonotype: Given a much more abundant clone one base away, this may be a read error. DNA of the CDR3: TGTGCCAGCACATTGGGTCAGCCCCAGCATTTT. It specifies CASTLGQPQHF. The rearrangement joins TRBV27 to TRBJ1-5; D uncertain. In germline, CDR1 is MNHEY, CDR2 SMNVEV (reference sequence). V was trimmed by 7 bases and J by 6 bases, leaving 7 bases between them. The CDR3 is 11 amino acids.

This rearrangement joins TRBV19 to TRBJ1-1; tentative D call: TRBD1 (6 bases). V lost 5 bases and J 4 bases, leaving 17 bases between the germline ends. Germline-derived CDR1 and CDR2 are LNHDA and SQIVND (reference sequence). The CDR3 has 15 amino acids. The CDR3, as DNA: TGTGCCAGTAGTCTAAACAGGGATCCCGGCACTGAAGCTTTCTTT. Its protein product is CASSLNRDPGTEAFF.

This chain links TRBV18 with TRBJ2-7; 10 bases align to TRBD2. The V gene's germline CDR1 is KGHSH and CDR2 LQKENI. The V and J ends lost 4 bases and 2 bases, in that order; junction bases with no gene match: 2. The CDR3 totals 14 residues. The CDR3 DNA follows: TGTGCCAGCTCACAAGGACTAGCGGCCTACGAGCAGTACTTC. It is translated as CASSQGLAAYEQYF.

This clonotype was counted many times. The chain links TRBV20-1 to TRBJ2-2; 7 nucleotides match TRBD1. With V trimmed by 4 bases and J by 0 bases, 5 bases remained unmatched. The CDR3 contains 15 residues. Germline CDR1 reads DFQATT; CDR2 reads SNEGSKA (reference sequence). The DNA for the CDR3 is TGCAGTGCTATCGACAGGGCCGCGAACACCGGGGAGCTGTTTTTT. Translating gives CSAIDRAANTGELFF.

At least ten counts were recorded for this clonotype. The chain is built from TRBV20-1 and TRBJ2-3; no firm D call. V gave up 5 bases and J gave up 1 base, with 13 bases separating them. The CDR3 length is 14 residues. CDR1 and CDR2 from the germline V gene are DFQATT and SNEGSKA (reference sequence). In nucleotides, the CDR3 is TGCAGTGCTGTGCCGGCGACGGGCACAGATACGCAGTATTTT. Translation gives CSAVPATGTDTQYF.

This clonotype has a count of ten or more. The chain has TRBV20-1 and TRBJ2-3, with 13 bases that match TRBD2. Trimming at V came to 8 bases and at J to 5 bases, leaving 10 bases not matched to a gene. Per the germline V gene, CDR1 is DFQATT and CDR2 is SNEGSKA (reference sequence). The CDR3 sequence is 15 residues long. The CDR3 reads CSYDGTSGKKDTQYF. The CDR3 DNA follows: TGCAGTTATGATGGGACTAGCGGGAAGAAAGATACGCAGTATTTT.

This clonotype was detected ten times or more. J is TRBJ2-4 and V is TRBV7-2; TRBD1 matches 9 bases. V shed 5 bases and J 7 bases; nucleotides not matched to a gene: 6. This CDR3 is 14 amino acids long. CDR1 and CDR2 from the germline V gene are SGHTA and FQGNSA. Here the CDR3 DNA reads TGTGCCAGCAGCCCGGACAGGGGAAGGAACATTCAGTACTTC. Encoded protein: CASSPDRGRNIQYF.

This clonotype was observed many times. This chain connects TRBV4-1 to TRBJ2-1, with TRBD2 as a possible D gene (6 bases). The germline V gene has CDR1 MGHRA and CDR2 YSYEKL. The CDR3 sequence is 19 residues long. The V end lost 0 bases, the J end lost 5 bases, and 23 bases lay between the germline ends. The CDR3 bases are TGCGCCAGCAGCCAAGATCCCTGGACTAACCTTGCTGGGGACAATGAGCAGTTCTTC. It specifies CASSQDPWTNLAGDNEQFF.

The chain links TRBV20-1 to TRBJ2-3, with 8 bases matching TRBD2. Germline assignment: CDR1 DFQATT and CDR2 SNEGSKA (reference sequence). With 3 bases clipped from V and 4 bases from J, the junction kept 18 bases outside the gene matches. The CDR3 totals 18 residues. In DNA, the CDR3 is TGCAGTGCTAGCCCTCTAGGAGCGGGAGTAAGGTCCGCAGATACGCAGTATTTT. Protein sequence: CSASPLGAGVRSADTQYF.

This clonotype was seen at least ten times. The V call is TRBV28, the J call TRBJ2-7, with TRBD2 matching over 9 bases. The germline gives CDR1 MDHEN, CDR2 SYDVKM. Trimming took 8 bases from V and 4 from J; bases not matched to a gene: 12. The CDR3 has 15 amino acids. Here the CDR3 DNA reads TGTGCCAGCCGCCCCCGGCGGGAGGGCCTGTACGAGCAGTACTTC. This translates into CASRPRREGLYEQYF.

This clonotype occurred many times. This chain uses TRBV15 with TRBJ1-1; D might be TRBD1 (6 bases). CDR3 length equals 13 residues. V lost 5 bases and J lost 2, with 9 bases in between. Germline loops: CDR1 LNHNV, CDR2 YYDKDF (reference sequence). DNA of the CDR3: TGTGCCACCAGCGGACAGACTAACACTGAAGCTTTCTTT. Protein product: CATSGQTNTEAFF. Filled out from reference TRBV15 and TRBJ1-1, the complete variable domain reads DAMVIQNPRYQVTQFGKPVTLSCSQTLNHNVMYWYQQKSSQAPKLLFHYYDKDFNNEADTPDNFQSRRPNTSFCFLDIRSPGLGDTAMYLCATSGQTNTEAFFGQGTRLTVV.

As concerns this clonotype: This clone may be a read error of a much larger clone one base away. The chain recombines TRBV3-1 with TRBJ2-1, with D maybe TRBD2 (6 bases). Per germline, CDR1 LGHDT and CDR2 YNNKEL (reference sequence). The length of the CDR3 is 16 residues. The CDR3 region is CVSSQVAGTGRNQQFF. In nucleotides, the CDR3 is TGTGTCAGCAGCCAAGTCGCCGGGACTGGACGTAATCAGCAGTTCTTC.

In its sample, this clonotype was seen many times. This chain links TRBV5-1 with TRBJ1-2; D is perhaps TRBD1 (6 bases). Germline-derived CDR1 and CDR2 are SGHRS and YFSETQ. The length of the CDR3 is 15 residues. V lost 4 bases, J lost 5 bases, and 18 bases lay in between. The CDR3 sequence is CASSPWTATGYGYTF. As DNA, the CDR3 is TGCGCCAGCAGCCCATGGACAGCGACGGGGTATGGCTACACCTTC.

This clonotype was detected ten times or more. This rearrangement joins TRBV11-2 to TRBJ2-7; TRBD1 matches at 9 bases. The germline V gene has CDR1 SGHAT and CDR2 FQNNGV. The CDR3 is 18 amino acids. V dropped 5 bases and J dropped 0; count of bases not matched to a gene: 14. CDR3 coding DNA: TGTGCCAGCAGCCTGCAAACCGGAGGGACAGGGTCCTCCTACGAGCAGTACTTC. It codes for CASSLQTGGTGSSYEQYF.

This clonotype has a count of ten or more. A single base separates this from a much larger clone, so it may be a read error. V and J are TRBV28 and TRBJ2-1; 8 bases agree with TRBD1. The CDR3 has 17 residues. The V gene's germline CDR1 is MDHEN and CDR2 SYDVKM. V dropped 3 bases and J dropped 7; count of bases not matched to a gene: 14. The DNA of the CDR3 is TGTGCCAGCAGTTTCCAAAACAGGGGGACTCTGGATAATGAGCAGTTCTTC. It translates to CASSFQNRGTLDNEQFF.

This clonotype was seen only a few times. The chain uses TRBV5-5 and TRBJ1-3; D possibly corresponds to TRBD1 (5 bases). The CDR3 is made up of 16 amino acids. Deletions cut 4 bases from V and 2 bases from J, with 16 bases between. Looked up from germline, CDR1 is SGHKS and CDR2 is YYEKEE (reference sequence). The CDR3, as DNA: TGTGCCAGCAGCCGTCCTTCGGGGACTCCTGGAAACACCATATATTTT. This translates into CASSRPSGTPGNTIYF.

The table lists this clonotype with many counts. The rearrangement links TRBV30 to TRBJ1-3, with D hard to call. This CDR3 comprises 14 residues. V was trimmed by 0 bases and J by 0 bases, leaving 6 bases between them. Germline lookup yields CDR1 GTSNPN and CDR2 SVGIG (reference sequence). Here the CDR3 DNA reads TGTGCCTGGAGTGTTGGGAGCTCTGGAAACACCATATATTTT. Its protein product is CAWSVGSSGNTIYF.

This chain connects TRBV6-5 to TRBJ2-7; D may be TRBD1 (5 bases). V was pared by 2 bases and J by 7 bases, with 12 bases between. The CDR3 covers 13 residues. Germline lookup yields CDR1 MNHEY and CDR2 SVGAGI. As DNA, the CDR3 is TGTGCCAGCAGTTACAGCAGGGCACGGGAGCAGTACTTC. Protein sequence: CASSYSRAREQYF.

The chain recombines TRBV9 with TRBJ2-7; unclear D gene. V was cut by 0 bases and J by 4 bases, with 14 bases left in between. The CDR3 runs to 15 residues. Germline lookup yields CDR1 SGDLS and CDR2 YYNGEE. In DNA form, the CDR3 reads TGTGCCAGCAGCGTAGCTCCAAGGATCGGGTACGAGCAGTACTTC. As protein: CASSVAPRIGYEQYF.

This clonotype has more than one count but fewer than ten. The CDR3 spells CASSFGLLNQPQHF. The CDR3 DNA is TGTGCCAGCAGCTTTGGACTGCTCAATCAGCCCCAGCATTTT. The chain carries TRBV5-8 and TRBJ1-5; D gene unclear. Trimming left V 2 bases short and J 3 bases short, with 9 bases between. From germline, CDR1 is SGHTS and CDR2 YDEGEE. The CDR3 spans 14 residues. The complete variable domain, with remaining parts taken from reference TRBV5-8 and TRBJ1-5, reads EAGVTQSPTHLIKTRGQQATLRCSPISGHTSVYWYQQALGLGLQFLLWYDEGEERNRGNFPPRFSGRQFPNYSSELNVNALELEDSALYLCASSFGLLNQPQHFGDGTRLSIL.

This clonotype is labeled as medium-sized. The J gene is TRBJ1-1, the V gene TRBV2, with D maybe TRBD1 (6 bases). The CDR3 contains 13 residues. CDR1 is SNHLY, CDR2 FYNNEI, per germline. The CDR3 protein is CADSGTPNTEAFF. The DNA for the CDR3 is TGTGCGGATTCCGGGACACCAAACACTGAAGCTTTCTTT.

This clonotype appeared a few times. The chain has TRBV2 and TRBJ1-2, with 8 nucleotides matching TRBD1. The ends lost 11 bases at V and 7 bases at J; junction bases unmatched: 18. The germline V gene encodes CDR1 SNHLY and CDR2 FYNNEI. CDR3 length equals 15 residues. The CDR3 sequence is CALPREDRVGGGYTF. The CDR3, as DNA: TGTGCCCTCCCTAGAGAGGACAGGGTAGGGGGTGGCTACACCTTC. The full variable domain, rest sourced from reference TRBV2 and TRBJ1-2, is EPEVTQTPSHQVTQMGQEVILRCVPISNHLYFYWYRQILGQKVEFLVSFYNNEISEKSEIFDDQFSVERPDGSNFTLKIRSTKLEDSAMYFCALPREDRVGGGYTFGSGTRLTVV.

This clonotype occurred many times. The rearrangement links TRBV6-6 to TRBJ2-2; TRBD2 matches 8 bases. The CDR3 sequence is 17 residues long. Germline V CDR1 and CDR2: MNHNY, SVGAGI (reference sequence). Trimming cost V 0 bases and J 6 bases; bases outside gene matches: 9. The CDR3: CASSYSPGLGGAGELFF. Here the CDR3 DNA reads TGTGCCAGCAGTTACTCGCCGGGACTAGGGGGAGCCGGGGAGCTGTTTTTT.

This clonotype was seen many times. The rearrangement links TRBV12-3 or TRBV12-4 to TRBJ2-2; 8 bases line up with TRBD1. Trimming cost V 5 bases and J 2 bases; bases outside gene matches: 13. This CDR3 is 18 amino acids long. The CDR3 region has the DNA TGTGCCAGCAGTCCGAACGTCCTACAGGGGGGAAACACCGGGGAGCTGTTTTTT. It encodes CASSPNVLQGGNTGELFF.